This entry lists 11 T cell receptor beta chains sequenced from one sample in a study of shared clonotypes between healthy human individuals. Sequenced by immunoSEQ multiplex PCR; TCRdb stores in-frame clones only, minus some. The table lists a few million clones, more than 90% of them singletons, with over 0.12% in the top ten. The sample consisted of naive CD4+ T cells sorted from blood. Described subset: CD45RA+ positively selected. The receptor set was obtained from a man younger than 35 in good health.

A single count supports this clone. The chain is built from TRBV20-1 and TRBJ2-1; weak D call: TRBD1 (6 bases). Germline CDR1 and CDR2: DFQATT and SNEGSKA (reference sequence). This CDR3 has 11 amino acids. This CDR3 is CSLAQGNEQFF. As DNA, the CDR3 is TGCAGCTTAGCTCAGGGGAATGAGCAGTTCTTC.

This sequence joins TRBV30 and TRBJ2-1; 7 bases align to TRBD2. Germline V lookup: CDR1 GTSNPN, CDR2 SVGIG (reference sequence). The CDR3 totals 12 residues. V lost 2 bases, J lost 7 bases, and 2 bases stayed unmatched. CDR3 nucleotides: TGTGCCTGGAGTAGGCGGGGGAATGAGCAGTTCTTC. Protein product: CAWSRRGNEQFF.

The chain carries TRBV6-6 and TRBJ1-5; D is possibly TRBD1 (5 bases). Per the germline V gene, CDR1 is MNHNY and CDR2 is SVGAGI (reference sequence). The V and J ends lost 2 bases and 5 bases respectively, with 10 bases between them. CDR3 size: 14 residues. CDR3 coding DNA: TGTGCCAGCAGTTACGGCAGAGGGGATCAGCCCCAGCATTTT. This gives the protein CASSYGRGDQPQHF.

The rearrangement uses TRBV6-5 and TRBJ2-7; D remains unclear. This CDR3 has 14 residues. The germline gives CDR1 MNHEY, CDR2 SVGAGI. Trimming left V 7 bases short and J 0 bases short, with 13 bases between. Here the CDR3 DNA reads TGTGCCAGCATTCAGAATTGGGCCTCCTACGAGCAGTACTTC. Its translation is CASIQNWASYEQYF.

The V and J genes are TRBV2 and TRBJ1-2, with D possibly TRBD1 on 5 matching bases. CDR1 and CDR2 (germline): SNHLY, FYNNEI. V dropped 5 bases and J dropped 4 bases, with 17 bases sitting between them. There are 15 residues in the CDR3. CDR3 amino acids: CASSNGRGPGYGYTF. As DNA, the CDR3 is TGTGCCAGCAGTAATGGACGGGGCCCTGGCTATGGCTACACCTTC.

The chain uses TRBV5-5 and TRBJ1-6; D gene ambiguous. The CDR3 sequence is 14 residues long. V lost 0 bases and J lost 6, with 7 bases in between. Germline CDR1 SGHKS, CDR2 YYEKEE (reference sequence). The CDR3 sequence is CASSLGQSNSPLHF. CDR3 sequence (DNA): TGTGCCAGCAGCTTGGGTCAGAGTAATTCACCCCTCCACTTT.

The CDR3 is CASSAGYTSGGAQETQYF. CDR3 sequence (DNA): TGTGCCAGCAGCGCCGGATATACTAGCGGGGGGGCTCAAGAGACCCAGTACTTC. J is TRBJ2-5 and V is TRBV9; 13 bases fit TRBD2. The CDR3 is 18 amino acids. Germline V lookup: CDR1 SGDLS, CDR2 YYNGEE. J gave up 2 bases and V 3 bases, and 10 bases lay outside the gene matches.

V gene TRBV28 combines with J gene TRBJ2-5; no clear D gene. Germline CDR1 and CDR2: MDHEN and SYDVKM. Trimming left V 1 base short and J 4 bases short, with 13 bases between. CDR3 size: 15 residues. The CDR3 region has the DNA TGTGCCAGCAGTTTATCGGCGGCGCTAGGAGAGACCCAGTACTTC. This gives the protein CASSLSAALGETQYF.

This sequence joins TRBV9 and TRBJ2-5; 8 positions match TRBD2. V shed 3 bases, J shed 4 bases, and the junction held 8 bases outside the gene matches. The CDR3 length is 15 residues. Germline V gene lookup returns CDR1 SGDLS and CDR2 YYNGEE. The CDR3 loop reads CASSATAGGVETQYF. The CDR3 nucleotides read TGTGCCAGCAGCGCGACTGCGGGGGGCGTAGAGACCCAGTACTTC.

This rearrangement joins TRBV19 to TRBJ2-2, with 7 bases fitting TRBD2. The V segment lost 7 bases and the J segment 3 bases; nucleotides outside the gene matches: 8. The CDR3 is 15 residues long. CDR1 and CDR2 from the germline V gene are LNHDA and SQIVND (reference sequence). The CDR3 is CASILGGSDTGELFF. The DNA for the CDR3 is TGTGCCAGTATCCTGGGGGGGAGTGACACCGGGGAGCTGTTTTTT. Combining the CDR3 with reference TRBV19 and TRBJ2-2 gives the whole variable domain DGGITQSPKYLFRKEGQNVTLSCEQNLNHDAMYWYRQDPGQGLRLIYYSQIVNDFQKGDIAEGYSVSREKKESFPLTVTSAQKNPTAFYLCASILGGSDTGELFFGEGSRLTVL.

CDR3 nucleotides: TGTGCCAGCAGCCGCCTCCCCCACAGGGAGGCCGCAGATACGCAGTATTTT. This sequence encodes CASSRLPHREAADTQYF. The chain recombines TRBV7-9 with TRBJ2-3; D may match TRBD1 or TRBD2 (6 bases each). The V end was cut by 5 bases, the J end by 4 bases, with 22 bases between. Per the germline V gene, CDR1 is SEHNR and CDR2 is FQNEAQ (reference sequence). This CDR3 is built from 17 residues. Filled out from reference TRBV7-9 and TRBJ2-3, the complete variable domain reads DTGVSQNPRHKITKRGQNVTFRCDPISEHNRLYWYRQTLGQGPEFLTYFQNEAQLEKSRLLSDRFSAERPKGSFSTLEIQRTEQGDSAMYLCASSRLPHREAADTQYFGPGTRLTVL.